This T cell receptor beta chain was identified in a study of blood T cell repertoires in COVID-19. Looking at the study overall: Sites in the United States, Italy and Spain provided acute and convalescent COVID-19 samples.

The germline V gene has CDR1 LNHDA and CDR2 SQIVND (reference sequence). CDR3 size: 14 residues. V lost 1 base, J lost 0 bases, and 7 bases lay in between. Original methodology: Amplification of reference gene primers was used by the study to estimate nucleated cell counts. This table comes from immunoSEQ multiplex PCR, and its TCRdb copy is limited to in-frame clones, with some not included. V and J calls and clone size are those listed in that table; D and trimming were worked out from the DNA. The sample lists around 190,000 clones, around 88% seen once, with around 5% in the top ten. Cohorts were assigned according to the clinical history that participants reported.

Input material: PBMCs or T cells enriched from blood (not recorded which). The clonotype was recovered from a man between 40 and 49 years old with acute COVID-19. The J gene is TRBJ2-7, the V gene TRBV19; the D is unclear. CDR3 DNA sequence: TGTGCCAGTAGTATAGGGAGTAGCTCCTACGAGCAGTACTTC. Its translation: CASSIGSSSYEQYF. The full variable domain, rest sourced from reference TRBV19 and TRBJ2-7, is DGGITQSPKYLFRKEGQNVTLSCEQNLNHDAMYWYRQDPGQGLRLIYYSQIVNDFQKGDIAEGYSVSREKKESFPLTVTSAQKNPTAFYLCASSIGSSSYEQYFGPGTRLTVT.